This TCR beta chain derives from a study of identical twins. The CDR3 runs 18 residues. V shed 4 bases and J shed 0 bases, with 16 bases lying between them. From germline, CDR1 is SGHAT and CDR2 FQDESV (reference sequence). Via MiXCR, TCRdb re-called the 5' RACE reads, giving one row per CDR3 protein. The sample carries roughly 190,000 distinct CDR3 sequences, 15% recorded once. The sample was also linked to a second study, of T cells expressing NK-cell markers.

The genes are TRBV11-1 and TRBJ2-6, with D perhaps matching TRBD1 (6 bases). The clonotype was recovered from a woman aged 18-29 years in good health. Specimen: CD8+ T cells sorted from blood. CDR3 in DNA: TGTGCCAGCAGCTCGCCGACAGGCCGACTCTCTGGGGCCAACGTCCTGACTTTC. As protein: CASSSPTGRLSGANVLTF.